The 22 T cell receptor beta chains below were found in one sample sequenced in a study of cytomegalovirus exposure and HLA in healthy donors. PCR involved 60 Vbeta and 13 Jbeta primers. Assay: immunoSEQ multiplex PCR; the TCRdb copy retains only in-frame clones and omits some. Its table records 130,000 to 150,000 clones. The sequenced sample consisted of PBMCs. These receptors originate from a male donor in good health and CMV-seronegative.

This chain joins TRBV27 and TRBJ2-1; D possibly corresponds to TRBD2 (6 bases). V was shortened by 5 bases and J by 5 bases, with 10 bases between the two germline ends. There are 13 residues in the CDR3. CDR1 and CDR2 from the germline V gene are MNHEY and SMNVEV (reference sequence). The CDR3 loop reads CASSKGLNNEQFF. The CDR3 DNA reads TGTGCCAGCAGTAAGGGACTCAACAATGAGCAGTTCTTC.

The chain has TRBV25-1 and TRBJ2-1; a possible D gene is TRBD2 (5 bases). V gave up 3 bases and J gave up 8 bases, with 8 bases separating them. Germline V gene lookup returns CDR1 MGHDK and CDR2 SYGVNS. CDR3 length: 12 residues. This CDR3 is CASSDLSDEQFF. In nucleotides, the CDR3 is TGTGCCAGCAGTGACCTTAGCGATGAGCAGTTCTTC. Together with reference TRBV25-1 and TRBJ2-1, the CDR3 gives the full variable domain: EADIYQTPRYLVIGTGKKITLECSQTMGHDKMYWYQQDPGMELHLIHYSYGVNSTEKGDLSSESTVSRIRTEHFPLTLESARPSHTSQYLCASSDLSDEQFFGPGTRLTVL.

This chain connects TRBV6-1 to TRBJ2-2; 8 bases are shared with TRBD2. This CDR3 is built from 16 residues. CDR1 MNHNS and CDR2 SASEGT come from the germline V gene. J was trimmed by 4 bases and V by 3 bases; bases with no gene match: 7. CDR3 DNA: TGTGCCAGCAGTGAGAAAATAGCGGGAAGCACCGGGGAGCTGTTTTTT. This codes for CASSEKIAGSTGELFF.

The gene calls are TRBV7-9 and TRBJ1-1, with a possible D match to TRBD1 (5 bases). The CDR3 loop spans 16 amino acids. V was pared by 1 base and J by 11 bases, with 23 bases between. From germline, CDR1 is SEHNR and CDR2 FQNEAQ (reference sequence). Here the CDR3 DNA reads TGTGCCAGCAGCTTAGTCCTAACGGGGGGTACCCTGTGGGCTTTCTTT. Translating it yields CASSLVLTGGTLWAFF.

The DNA for the CDR3 is TGCGCCAGCAGTTTTATTTCGTCTAGCGGGAGCTACGAGCAGTACTTC. This codes for CASSFISSSGSYEQYF. The rearrangement uses TRBV5-1 and TRBJ2-7, with 10 bases aligning to TRBD2. This CDR3 has 16 amino acids. V shed 5 bases and J 3 bases; nucleotides not matched to a gene: 11. Germline assignment: CDR1 SGHRS and CDR2 YFSETQ.

V is TRBV15 and J is TRBJ1-2; D gene ambiguous. Germline-derived CDR1 and CDR2 are LNHNV and YYDKDF (reference sequence). V shed 5 bases and J shed 5 bases, with 18 bases lying between them. This CDR3 has 15 amino acids. CDR3 nucleotides: TGTGCCACCAGCGGAGGGAGGGTAGAGGGTTATGGCTACACCTTC. Protein product: CATSGGRVEGYGYTF.

V is TRBV5-4 and J is TRBJ2-7; 9 bases agree with TRBD1. In germline, CDR1 is SGHNT, CDR2 YYREEE (reference sequence). Unmatched junction bases numbered 9, after V lost 4 bases and J lost 1 base. The CDR3 runs 16 residues. The CDR3 DNA reads TGTGCCAGCAGCCTAGAAGGACAGGGGAAATCCTACGAGCAGTACTTC. Translating it yields CASSLEGQGKSYEQYF.

This rearrangement joins TRBV7-2 to TRBJ2-7; 7 nucleotides align to TRBD2. The V gene end was trimmed by 7 bases and the J gene end by 1 base; junction bases not matched to a gene: 16. The CDR3 runs to 17 residues. Germline CDR1 is SGHTA and CDR2 is FQGNSA. The CDR3 DNA sequence: TGTGCCAGCACCCCGTGGGCGGGTACGGGGGGATCCTACGAGCAGTACTTC. It specifies CASTPWAGTGGSYEQYF.

This rearrangement joins TRBV30 to TRBJ2-7; tentatively, D is TRBD1 (6 bases). The ends were cut back, 1 base at V and 2 bases at J, with 15 bases in the middle. Germline-derived CDR1 and CDR2 are GTSNPN and SVGIG (reference sequence). This CDR3 contains 15 residues. This chain's CDR3 is CAWSGPHRVPYEQYF. CDR3 coding DNA: TGTGCCTGGAGTGGCCCCCACAGGGTGCCCTACGAGCAGTACTTC.

The chain uses TRBV5-1 and TRBJ2-5; a possible D gene is TRBD1 (6 bases). V was clipped by 4 bases and J by 3 bases, with 13 bases between them. The CDR3 is made up of 14 amino acids. Per germline, CDR1 SGHRS and CDR2 YFSETQ. The CDR3 DNA follows: TGCGCCAGCAGCCTCGGCTACAGGGAAGAGACCCAGTACTTC. Protein product: CASSLGYREETQYF.

The rearrangement uses TRBV30 and TRBJ2-1, with TRBD1 as a possible D gene (7 bases). The CDR3 extends over 14 amino acids. Trimming removed 3 bases at V and 0 bases at J, with 9 bases between. From germline, CDR1 is GTSNPN and CDR2 SVGIG (reference sequence). CDR3 DNA sequence: TGTGCCTGGAGCAGGGGGGCCTCCTACAATGAGCAGTTCTTC. Its translation is CAWSRGASYNEQFF.

The gene calls are TRBV19 and TRBJ2-1, with TRBD2 as a possible D gene (5 bases). V was cut by 3 bases and J by 0 bases, with 12 bases left in between. Germline-derived CDR1 and CDR2 are LNHDA and SQIVND (reference sequence). The CDR3 has 16 residues. CDR3 residues: CASSIRGGLSYNEQFF. The CDR3 bases are TGTGCCAGTAGTATTCGAGGAGGCCTCTCCTACAATGAGCAGTTCTTC. Drawing the rest from reference TRBV19 and TRBJ2-1, the complete variable domain is DGGITQSPKYLFRKEGQNVTLSCEQNLNHDAMYWYRQDPGQGLRLIYYSQIVNDFQKGDIAEGYSVSREKKESFPLTVTSAQKNPTAFYLCASSIRGGLSYNEQFFGPGTRLTVL.

This CDR3 reads CSVVGGGTSNEQFF. The CDR3 DNA follows: TGCAGCGTTGTAGGGGGGGGTACTAGCAATGAGCAGTTCTTC. This chain joins TRBV29-1 and TRBJ2-1, with TRBD2 as a possible D gene (7 bases). Trimming took 4 bases from V and 6 from J, leaving 16 bases between them. There are 14 residues in the CDR3. Germline assignment: CDR1 SQVTM and CDR2 ANQGSEA.

A note on this clone: Additional DNA sequences in this sample encode the identical CDR3. The chain uses TRBV28 and TRBJ1-1, with D possibly TRBD1 on 5 matching bases. Trimming cost V 8 bases and J 2 bases, with 12 bases left between them. The CDR3 loop spans 13 amino acids. Germline V gene sequence: CDR1 MDHEN, CDR2 SYDVKM. CDR3 region: CASRGHSNTEAFF. CDR3 DNA sequence: TGTGCCAGCCGCGGACACTCAAACACTGAAGCTTTCTTT.

The chain recombines TRBV30 with TRBJ1-1; perhaps TRBD1 as D (6 bases). V was clipped by 0 bases and J by 4 bases, with 15 bases between them. Per germline, CDR1 GTSNPN and CDR2 SVGIG (reference sequence). The CDR3 consists of 15 residues. The CDR3 nucleotides read TGTGCCTGGAGTGTTGGGGGGCCGGGGGGCACTGAAGCTTTCTTT. The encoded protein is CAWSVGGPGGTEAFF.

The chain carries TRBV28 and TRBJ2-5; TRBD2 agrees at 8 bases. V lost 4 bases, J lost 6 bases, and 13 bases stayed unmatched. This CDR3 region has 16 residues. Per the germline V gene, CDR1 is MDHEN and CDR2 is SYDVKM. CDR3 nucleotide sequence: TGTGCCAGCAGTTACACTCCGGGACTAGGATTGAAGACCCAGTACTTC. The encoded protein is CASSYTPGLGLKTQYF.

The chain combines TRBV4-1 with TRBJ2-5, with TRBD2 identical over 7 bases. Germline loops: CDR1 MGHRA, CDR2 YSYEKL. V gave up 3 bases and J gave up 4 bases; unmatched junction bases: 5. The CDR3 has 14 amino acids. In nucleotides, the CDR3 is TGCGCCAGCAGCCAGGGAGGGGCCAGAGAGACCCAGTACTTC. This codes for CASSQGGARETQYF.

V usage is TRBV6-6 and J usage is TRBJ2-7; D ambiguous. The CDR3 consists of 13 residues. Germline V lookup: CDR1 MNHNY, CDR2 SVGAGI (reference sequence). V was trimmed by 5 bases and J by 2 bases, leaving 10 bases between them. CDR3 residues: CASSAPVAYEQYF. The CDR3 DNA reads as TGTGCCAGCAGTGCCCCGGTTGCCTACGAGCAGTACTTC.

This sequence joins TRBV9 and TRBJ1-1, with D uncertain. CDR1 is SGDLS and CDR2 is YYNGEE in the germline V gene. This CDR3 is 13 amino acids long. The ends were cut back, 0 bases at V and 1 base at J, with 4 bases in the middle. The CDR3 sequence: CASSVVANTEAFF. The DNA for the CDR3 is TGTGCCAGCAGCGTAGTGGCGAACACTGAAGCTTTCTTT.

The J gene is TRBJ1-1, the V gene TRBV9; D possibly corresponds to TRBD1 (5 bases). The CDR3 is 13 residues long. Germline V gene lookup returns CDR1 SGDLS and CDR2 YYNGEE. Trimming stripped 2 bases from V and 5 bases from J, with 10 bases between. The CDR3 here is CASSVEQETEAFF. CDR3 coding DNA: TGTGCCAGCAGCGTGGAACAGGAGACTGAAGCTTTCTTT.

The chain has TRBV2 and TRBJ2-7; a weak D match, TRBD2 (5 bases). CDR1 SNHLY and CDR2 FYNNEI come from the germline V gene. The CDR3 is 11 residues long. V lost 7 bases and J 5 bases, leaving 9 bases between the germline ends. Here the CDR3 DNA reads TGTGCCAGCACCGGGGTCCACGAGCAGTACTTC. Translation: CASTGVHEQYF.

This CDR3 reads CASSVVGHAGELFF. The CDR3 coding sequence is TGTGCCAGCAGCGTAGTTGGGCACGCCGGGGAGCTGTTTTTT. The chain combines TRBV9 with TRBJ2-2; the D is unclear. The length of the CDR3 is 14 residues. The germline gives CDR1 SGDLS, CDR2 YYNGEE. Deletions cut 0 bases from V and 6 bases from J, with 9 bases between.